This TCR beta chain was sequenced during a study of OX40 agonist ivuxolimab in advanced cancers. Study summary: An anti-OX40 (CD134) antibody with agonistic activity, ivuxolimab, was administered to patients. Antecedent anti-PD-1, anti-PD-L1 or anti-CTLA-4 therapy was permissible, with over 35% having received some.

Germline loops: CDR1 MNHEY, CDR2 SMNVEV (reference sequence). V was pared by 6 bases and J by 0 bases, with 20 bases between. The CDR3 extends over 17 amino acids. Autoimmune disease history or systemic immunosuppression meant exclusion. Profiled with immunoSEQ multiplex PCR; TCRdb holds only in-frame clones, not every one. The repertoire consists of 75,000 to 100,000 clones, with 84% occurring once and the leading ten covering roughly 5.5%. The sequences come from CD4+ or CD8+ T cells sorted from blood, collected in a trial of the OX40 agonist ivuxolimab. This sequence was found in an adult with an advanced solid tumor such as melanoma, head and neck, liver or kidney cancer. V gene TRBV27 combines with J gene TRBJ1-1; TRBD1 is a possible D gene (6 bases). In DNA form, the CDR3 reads TGTGCCAGCAGAGGGAACCCACACAGGGACGTGAACACTGAAGCTTTCTTT. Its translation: CASRGNPHRDVNTEAFF.